This entry features one TCR beta chain sequence. Its antigen is not known. CDR3 size: 15 residues. Deletions cut 5 bases from V and 2 bases from J, with 17 bases between. Germline values: CDR1 SGHRS, CDR2 YFSETQ. The record originates from a study of T cells after yellow fever vaccination. Overall study findings and caveats: CD4 and CD8 compartments shared a small share of clonotypes.

Making TCR cDNA involved 5'RACE template switching, which added UMIs and a universal primer site. Using its own MiXCR run on the 5' RACE reads, TCRdb lists one record per CDR3 protein. The sample lists about 500,000 distinct CDR3 sequences, approximately 16% occurring once. This chain connects TRBV5-1 to TRBJ2-7; TRBD1 is a possible D gene (7 bases). The TCR originated in a man between 18 and 29 years old who received the YFV17D yellow fever vaccine. The source was PBMCs, collected 5 to 6 days after the first yellow fever vaccination. CDR3 coding DNA: TGCGCCAGCAGTGTCCAGGGGGGAGAGACCTACGAGCAGTACTTC. This gives the protein CASSVQGGETYEQYF.